A selection of T cell receptor beta chains follows, all from one sample in a study of blood T cell repertoires in COVID-19. The assay was immunoSEQ multiplex PCR, and TCRdb's table has in-frame clones only and misses some. This sample has 130,000 to 150,000 clones, with around 85% found just once. Sequenced material: peripheral blood. The source of these receptors is a woman aged 40 to 50 with active or convalescent COVID-19. The CDR3 runs from the conserved cysteine through the conserved F or W. Fields, in order: J gene, V gene, clone size, D gene, CDR3 length, CDR3 DNA, CDR3 protein. D genes are given only for firm matches. Not all rows give a size; the values are once, few, many and, for expanded clones, a class.

j_gene: TRBJ2-5; v_gene: TRBV18; abundance: -; d_gene: TRBD1; len: 13; CDR3nt: TGTGCCAGCTCAGGACAGGGTGGAGAGACCCAGTACTTC; CDR3aa: CASSGQGGETQYF
j_gene: TRBJ2-5; v_gene: TRBV6-5; abundance: -; d_gene: TRBD1; len: 13; CDR3nt: TGTGCCAGCAGGGGGACAGGGAGCGAGACCCAGTACTTC; CDR3aa: CASRGTGSETQYF
j_gene: TRBJ1-4; v_gene: TRBV19; abundance: -; d_gene: -; len: 15; CDR3nt: TGTGCCAGTATGCCCGAGGGGGCAACTAATGAAAAACTGTTTTTT; CDR3aa: CASMPEGATNEKLFF
j_gene: TRBJ1-2; v_gene: TRBV30; abundance: -; d_gene: -; len: 11; CDR3nt: TGTGCCTGTTCAGGGGCTCCTGGCTACACCTTC; CDR3aa: CACSGAPGYTF
j_gene: TRBJ2-3; v_gene: TRBV27; abundance: once; d_gene: -; len: 15; CDR3nt: TGTGCCAGCAGATCCAGGGTTCTAAAAACAGATACGCAGTATTTT; CDR3aa: CASRSRVLKTDTQYF
j_gene: TRBJ2-2; v_gene: TRBV4-2; abundance: -; d_gene: -; len: 16; CDR3nt: TGTGCCAGCAGCCAAAGGGGGGGCTTGGGCACCGGGGAGCTGTTTTTT; CDR3aa: CASSQRGGLGTGELFF
j_gene: TRBJ1-3; v_gene: TRBV7-2; abundance: once; d_gene: TRBD1; len: 15; CDR3nt: TGTGCCAGCAGCTTGACAGGGGGCTCTGGAAACACCATATATTTT; CDR3aa: CASSLTGGSGNTIYF
j_gene: TRBJ2-5; v_gene: TRBV5-8; abundance: -; d_gene: -; len: 15; CDR3nt: TGTGCCAGCAGCCTCCGCTTGGCGGGTAAAGGGACCCAGTACTTC; CDR3aa: CASSLRLAGKGTQYF
j_gene: TRBJ2-3; v_gene: TRBV9; abundance: -; d_gene: -; len: 15; CDR3nt: TGTGCCAGTGCCATCGGGGGTAGAGGGACAGATACGCAGTATTTT; CDR3aa: CASAIGGRGTDTQYF
j_gene: TRBJ1-2; v_gene: TRBV12-3/TRBV12-4; abundance: -; d_gene: -; len: 13; CDR3nt: TGTGCCAGCACCTGGGGGGGAGGCTATGGCTACACCTTC; CDR3aa: CASTWGGGYGYTF
j_gene: TRBJ2-7; v_gene: TRBV24-1; abundance: few; d_gene: -; len: 16; CDR3nt: TGTGCCACCAGTGACCTACGCCGACACAGACCCCACGAGCAGTACTTC; CDR3aa: CATSDLRRHRPHEQYF
j_gene: TRBJ1-1; v_gene: TRBV9; abundance: few; d_gene: -; len: 15; CDR3nt: TGTGCCAGCAGCAATAGCCTAACGGGGCAGGGGTTGGCTTTCTTT; CDR3aa: CASSNSLTGQGLAFF
j_gene: TRBJ1-1; v_gene: TRBV5-1; abundance: -; d_gene: -; len: 14; CDR3nt: TGCGCCAGCAGCTTGGGAGGGTTCGGTACTGAAGCTTTCTTT; CDR3aa: CASSLGGFGTEAFF
j_gene: TRBJ2-3; v_gene: TRBV5-1; abundance: -; d_gene: -; len: 14; CDR3nt: TGCGCCAGCAGCTTACTAGTCGGAGGAGATACGCAGTATTTT; CDR3aa: CASSLLVGGDTQYF
j_gene: TRBJ2-1; v_gene: TRBV4-3; abundance: -; d_gene: TRBD2; len: 15; CDR3nt: TGCGCCAGCAGCCAAGCTAGCGGACCCTACAATGAGCAGTTCTTC; CDR3aa: CASSQASGPYNEQFF
j_gene: TRBJ2-7; v_gene: TRBV4-1; abundance: -; d_gene: -; len: 14; CDR3nt: TGCGCCAGCAGCCAAGATTCGACAACCTACGAGCAGTACTTC; CDR3aa: CASSQDSTTYEQYF
j_gene: TRBJ2-2; v_gene: TRBV13; abundance: -; d_gene: TRBD1; len: 14; CDR3nt: TGTGCCAGCAGCTACGACAGGGGCCCCGGGGAGCTGTTTTTT; CDR3aa: CASSYDRGPGELFF
j_gene: TRBJ1-2; v_gene: TRBV18; abundance: -; d_gene: -; len: 14; CDR3nt: TGTGCCAGCTCACCACTTAACAGGGACTATGGCTACACCTTC; CDR3aa: CASSPLNRDYGYTF
j_gene: TRBJ2-7; v_gene: TRBV4-3; abundance: -; d_gene: TRBD2; len: 15; CDR3nt: TGCGCCAGCAGCCCCCTGGCGGGAGCAGTCTACGAGCAGTACTTC; CDR3aa: CASSPLAGAVYEQYF
j_gene: TRBJ1-2; v_gene: TRBV14; abundance: -; d_gene: -; len: 13; CDR3nt: TGTGCCAGCAGCCAAGACCCGGGCTATGGCTACACCTTC; CDR3aa: CASSQDPGYGYTF
j_gene: TRBJ2-2; v_gene: TRBV7-2; abundance: -; d_gene: -; len: 16; CDR3nt: TGTGCCAGCAGCTTAGGGACAGCAAGGAACACCGGGGAGCTGTTTTTT; CDR3aa: CASSLGTARNTGELFF
j_gene: TRBJ2-7; v_gene: TRBV19; abundance: -; d_gene: TRBD1; len: 14; CDR3nt: TGTGCCAGCACGACGGGACAGGGACCCTACGAGCAGTACTTC; CDR3aa: CASTTGQGPYEQYF
j_gene: TRBJ2-7; v_gene: TRBV20-1; abundance: -; d_gene: -; len: 13; CDR3nt: TGCAGTGCTAGTTCAGGGGCCCGCTACGAGCAGTACTTC; CDR3aa: CSASSGARYEQYF
j_gene: TRBJ2-3; v_gene: TRBV19; abundance: once; d_gene: -; len: 11; CDR3nt: TGTGCCAGTACCTGGCCAGATACGCAGTATTTT; CDR3aa: CASTWPDTQYF
j_gene: TRBJ1-6; v_gene: TRBV6-1; abundance: -; d_gene: TRBD1; len: 16; CDR3nt: TGTGCCAGCAGTGCTGATTACAGGGGTGTTAATTCACCCCTCCACTTT; CDR3aa: CASSADYRGVNSPLHF
j_gene: TRBJ2-7; v_gene: TRBV24-1; abundance: -; d_gene: TRBD1; len: 16; CDR3nt: TGTGCCACCAGTGATTGGGGACAGGGAAGATCCTACGAGCAGTACTTC; CDR3aa: CATSDWGQGRSYEQYF
j_gene: TRBJ1-6; v_gene: TRBV27; abundance: -; d_gene: -; len: 14; CDR3nt: TGTGCCAGCAGTTTAGGAGACAGACATTCACCCCTCCACTTT; CDR3aa: CASSLGDRHSPLHF
j_gene: TRBJ2-3; v_gene: TRBV3-1/TRBV3-2; abundance: -; d_gene: -; len: 16; CDR3nt: TGTGCCAGCAGCCATAGGGGGGCGGGAGTTGCAGATACGCAGTATTTT; CDR3aa: CASSHRGAGVADTQYF
j_gene: TRBJ2-1; v_gene: TRBV6-2/TRBV6-3; abundance: -; d_gene: -; len: 15; CDR3nt: TGTGCCAGCAGCGATCCGGGAGTTTCTTACGGTGAGCAGTTCTTC; CDR3aa: CASSDPGVSYGEQFF
j_gene: TRBJ2-5; v_gene: TRBV5-1; abundance: -; d_gene: -; len: 14; CDR3nt: TGCGCCAGCAGCTCCCCGGGTGCTCAAGAGACCCAGTACTTC; CDR3aa: CASSSPGAQETQYF
j_gene: TRBJ1-1; v_gene: TRBV7-9; abundance: -; d_gene: -; len: 11; CDR3nt: TGTGCCAGCAGCTTAGGCAGGGAAGCTTTCTTT; CDR3aa: CASSLGREAFF
j_gene: TRBJ1-1; v_gene: TRBV9; abundance: -; d_gene: TRBD1; len: 14; CDR3nt: TGTGCCAGCAGCCCCGGACAGGTGAACACTGAAGCTTTCTTT; CDR3aa: CASSPGQVNTEAFF
j_gene: TRBJ2-7; v_gene: TRBV9; abundance: once; d_gene: TRBD1; len: 14; CDR3nt: TGTGCCAGCAGCGTAGCTGGGACAGGGAACGAGCAGTACTTC; CDR3aa: CASSVAGTGNEQYF
j_gene: TRBJ1-5; v_gene: TRBV2; abundance: -; d_gene: TRBD1; len: 15; CDR3nt: TGTGCCAGCAGTCGATCCACAGGGGGCAATCAGCCCCAGCATTTT; CDR3aa: CASSRSTGGNQPQHF
j_gene: TRBJ1-2; v_gene: TRBV7-9; abundance: few; d_gene: -; len: 13; CDR3nt: TGTGCCAGCAGTCAAGCAGGGGACTATGGCTACACCTTC; CDR3aa: CASSQAGDYGYTF
j_gene: TRBJ2-3; v_gene: TRBV5-1; abundance: -; d_gene: -; len: 14; CDR3nt: TGCGCCAGTGCACGGCCGACTAGCACAGATACGCAGTATTTT; CDR3aa: CASARPTSTDTQYF
j_gene: TRBJ1-1; v_gene: TRBV28; abundance: -; d_gene: -; len: 11; CDR3nt: TGTGCCAGCAGACAGGGAGTTGAAGCTTTCTTT; CDR3aa: CASRQGVEAFF
j_gene: TRBJ2-1; v_gene: TRBV5-1; abundance: -; d_gene: TRBD2; len: 17; CDR3nt: TGCGCCAGCAGCCCCCCCAAAGCTAGCGGGGGGCTCAATGAGCAGTTCTTC; CDR3aa: CASSPPKASGGLNEQFF
j_gene: TRBJ2-7; v_gene: TRBV11-3; abundance: -; d_gene: -; len: 13; CDR3nt: TGTGCCAGCAGCTTAGTAGTCGGGGGCGAGCAGTACTTC; CDR3aa: CASSLVVGGEQYF
j_gene: TRBJ2-7; v_gene: TRBV7-9; abundance: -; d_gene: -; len: 14; CDR3nt: TGTGCCAGCAGCTTAGTCAGCGGTCCCTACGAGCAGTACTTC; CDR3aa: CASSLVSGPYEQYF
j_gene: TRBJ1-1; v_gene: TRBV9; abundance: -; d_gene: -; len: 14; CDR3nt: TGTGCCAGCAGCGTAGCGGTTGGGGGGGCGGAAGCTTTCTTT; CDR3aa: CASSVAVGGAEAFF
j_gene: TRBJ1-5; v_gene: TRBV6-1; abundance: -; d_gene: -; len: 16; CDR3nt: TGTGCCAGCAGTGGAAGACAGATCTATAGCAATCAGCCCCAGCATTTT; CDR3aa: CASSGRQIYSNQPQHF
j_gene: TRBJ2-7; v_gene: TRBV5-1; abundance: -; d_gene: TRBD1; len: 16; CDR3nt: TGCGCCAGCAGCTTCGGGGGGACAGGGGCGCGGCACGAGCAGTACTTC; CDR3aa: CASSFGGTGARHEQYF
j_gene: TRBJ1-1; v_gene: TRBV10-3; abundance: -; d_gene: -; len: 15; CDR3nt: TGTGCCATCAGTGAGTCGACAGGAGTTCTCACTGAAGCTTTCTTT; CDR3aa: CAISESTGVLTEAFF
j_gene: TRBJ1-2; v_gene: TRBV27; abundance: -; d_gene: -; len: 15; CDR3nt: TGTGCCAGCAGTTTAGGGGGGGGCATAGGGGATGGCTACACCTTC; CDR3aa: CASSLGGGIGDGYTF
j_gene: TRBJ1-3; v_gene: TRBV11-2; abundance: -; d_gene: -; len: 13; CDR3nt: TGTGCCAGCGACAGTATCTCTGGAAACACCATATATTTT; CDR3aa: CASDSISGNTIYF